The 24 T cell receptor beta chains in this list originate from one sample, sequenced in a study of early stage breast cancer tumors. TCRdb's table, derived via immunoSEQ multiplex PCR, lists solely in-frame clones and lacks some. Of about 50,000 clones listed, roughly 84% are singletons. What was sequenced was blood. All receptors derive from a person between 50 and 60 years old with breast cancer.

The rearrangement joins TRBV19 to TRBJ2-1; 7 bases line up with TRBD2. The germline CDR1 and CDR2 sequences are LNHDA and SQIVND (reference sequence). V lost 6 bases and J lost 3; bases outside the gene matches: 5. The CDR3 has 14 amino acids. The CDR3 DNA is TGTGCCAGTAGCCGCGGGGGATTCTACAATGAGCAGTTCTTC. Translation: CASSRGGFYNEQFF.

This sequence joins TRBV13 and TRBJ1-3; a possible D gene is TRBD1 (5 bases). The V and J ends lost 5 bases and 0 bases respectively, with 14 bases between them. The germline V gene encodes CDR1 PRHDT and CDR2 FYEKMQ (reference sequence). This CDR3 comprises 16 residues. The CDR3 region has the DNA TGTGCCAGCAGCCCCGAATGGGGGAGCTCTGGAAACACCATATATTTT. Translating it yields CASSPEWGSSGNTIYF. The full variable domain, with the rest looked up from reference TRBV13 and TRBJ1-3, is AAGVIQSPRHLIKEKRETATLKCYPIPRHDTVYWYQQGPGQDPQFLISFYEKMQSDKGSIPDRFSAQQFSDYHSELNMSSLELGDSALYFCASSPEWGSSGNTIYFGEGSWLTVV.

The CDR3 coding sequence is TGTGCCAGCAGCTTATGGGGGGTTCGCTCTGGAAACACCATATATTTT. Amino acid sequence: CASSLWGVRSGNTIYF. This chain connects TRBV7-8 to TRBJ1-3, with a weak D call TRBD1 (5 bases). The CDR3 length is 16 residues. Germline CDR1 and CDR2: SGHVS and FQNEAQ. Trimming left V 2 bases short and J 0 bases short, with 11 bases between.

This clone was recorded only once. V is TRBV7-2 and J is TRBJ2-7, with TRBD1 as a possible D gene (6 bases). Trimming cost V 4 bases and J 4 bases, with 17 bases left between them. Germline values: CDR1 SGHTA, CDR2 FQGNSA. This CDR3 is 15 amino acids long. The CDR3, as DNA: TGTGCCAGCAGCTGGCCCCAGACAGGTCAATACGAGCAGTACTTC. Protein sequence: CASSWPQTGQYEQYF.

In DNA, the CDR3 is TGTGCCAGCAGCTTCCGGGGGTATGGCTACACCTTC. Its translation: CASSFRGYGYTF. The chain employs TRBV7-9 and TRBJ1-2; D perhaps matches TRBD1 (5 bases). CDR3 length: 12 residues. Trimming took 3 bases from V and 5 from J, leaving 7 bases between them. Germline CDR1 SEHNR, CDR2 FQNEAQ (reference sequence).

V gene TRBV2 combines with J gene TRBJ1-2; 7 bases align to TRBD1. With V trimmed by 7 bases and J by 3 bases, 8 bases remained unmatched. The CDR3 has 14 residues. Per germline, CDR1 SNHLY and CDR2 FYNNEI. The DNA for the CDR3 is TGTGCCAGCACAAGGGGGCTAGGCGACTATGGCTACACCTTC. Translated, it gives CASTRGLGDYGYTF.

The V call is TRBV15, the J call TRBJ1-5; 8 nucleotides align to TRBD1. Germline V gene sequence: CDR1 LNHNV, CDR2 YYDKDF (reference sequence). V gave up 1 base and J gave up 3 bases; unmatched junction bases: 8. The CDR3 is 17 amino acids. The CDR3 reads CATSRGFGQGNNQPQHF. Written as DNA, the CDR3 is TGTGCCACCAGCAGAGGATTCGGACAGGGTAACAATCAGCCCCAGCATTTT.

This rearrangement joins TRBV9 to TRBJ1-2, with 9 positions matching TRBD1. Germline V gene data show CDR1 as SGDLS and CDR2 as YYNGEE. Losses at the gene ends were 0 bases for V and 4 bases for J; bases not matched to a gene: 4. There are 15 residues in the CDR3. The CDR3: CASSVGDREGYGYTF. The DNA for the CDR3 is TGTGCCAGCAGCGTAGGGGACAGGGAAGGCTATGGCTACACCTTC.

As DNA, the CDR3 is TGTGCCAGCAGCTTGATCGGCAATGAGCAGTTCTTC. This gives the protein CASSLIGNEQFF. V gene TRBV5-4 combines with J gene TRBJ2-1; no firm D call. Germline CDR1 SGHNT, CDR2 YYREEE (reference sequence). This CDR3 is 12 amino acids long. Trimming shortened V by 1 base and J by 6 bases, and 5 bases separated the two germline ends.

This clone is a singleton in its sample. The chain has TRBV6-5 and TRBJ1-2; D uncertain. The ends were cut back, 0 bases at V and 8 bases at J, with 16 bases in the middle. This CDR3 has 15 amino acids. Germline V gives CDR1 MNHEY, CDR2 SVGAGI. CDR3 protein: CASSYSNSGINGYTF. CDR3 coding DNA: TGTGCCAGCAGTTACTCTAATTCCGGTATAAACGGCTACACCTTC.

For this clone: An end of the junction differs from the germline gene, which may be a read error. This rearrangement joins TRBV5-6 to TRBJ2-7, with a possible D match to TRBD2 (5 bases). The CDR3 runs to 11 residues. Germline CDR1 and CDR2: SGHDT and YYEEEE. CDR3 DNA sequence: TGTGCCAGCAGCCAAGGAGGACTTTCGCACTTC. Encoded protein: CASSQGGLSHF.

CDR3 DNA sequence: TGTGCCAGTAGTTCGGGACAGCCTGTCGGGGAGCTGTTTTTT. Translation: CASSSGQPVGELFF. The chain joins TRBV19 to TRBJ2-2, with 7 bases aligning to TRBD1. The CDR3 is 14 amino acids. Unmatched junction bases numbered 7, after V lost 5 bases and J lost 7 bases. CDR1 is LNHDA, CDR2 SQIVND, per germline (reference sequence). Complete variable domain (other parts from reference TRBV19 and TRBJ2-2): DGGITQSPKYLFRKEGQNVTLSCEQNLNHDAMYWYRQDPGQGLRLIYYSQIVNDFQKGDIAEGYSVSREKKESFPLTVTSAQKNPTAFYLCASSSGQPVGELFFGEGSRLTVL.

J is TRBJ2-5 and V is TRBV7-2; 10 nucleotides match TRBD2. This CDR3 spans 17 amino acids. Germline V gene sequence: CDR1 SGHTA, CDR2 FQGNSA. V lost 5 bases, J lost 2 bases, and 11 bases stayed unmatched. The CDR3 protein is CASSLISGAGGQETQYF. The CDR3 nucleotides are TGTGCCAGCAGCCTAATTTCGGGAGCGGGGGGGCAAGAGACCCAGTACTTC.

CDR3 in DNA: TGTGCCAGCAGCAGGGACAGGCCCTACGAGCAGTACTTC. Translating it yields CASSRDRPYEQYF. The chain is built from TRBV6-1 and TRBJ2-7, with 8 bases identical to TRBD1. Looked up from germline, CDR1 is MNHNS and CDR2 is SASEGT. J gave up 2 bases and V 6 bases, and 3 bases lay outside the gene matches. This CDR3 comprises 13 residues.

The chain links TRBV5-8 to TRBJ1-1, with a possible D match to TRBD1 (6 bases). This CDR3 has 14 residues. Germline CDR1 is SGHTS and CDR2 is YDEGEE. Deletions cut 4 bases from V and 6 bases from J, with 16 bases between. The CDR3 region has the DNA TGTGCCAGCAGCCAGGGACATGGGATCGCTGAAGCTTTCTTT. It is translated as CASSQGHGIAEAFF.

CDR3 sequence: CASRPSPAYNEQFF. The DNA of the CDR3 is TGTGCCAGCAGACCTAGTCCTGCCTACAATGAGCAGTTCTTC. The V call is TRBV9, the J call TRBJ2-1; D gene unclear. V gave up 5 bases and J gave up 2 bases, with 11 bases separating them. The germline V gene has CDR1 SGDLS and CDR2 YYNGEE. This CDR3 contains 14 residues.

This clone was counted once. The chain is built from TRBV7-6 and TRBJ2-3, with D hard to call. This CDR3 comprises 14 residues. Trimming stripped 6 bases from V and 2 bases from J, with 12 bases between. Looked up from germline, CDR1 is SGHVS and CDR2 is FNYEAQ. The CDR3 coding sequence is TGTGCCAGCAGTTCTGGGATATACACAGATACGCAGTATTTT. Its translation: CASSSGIYTDTQYF. Supplemented by reference TRBV7-6 and TRBJ2-3, the full variable domain reads GAGVSQSPRYKVTKRGQDVALRCDPISGHVSLYWYRQALGQGPEFLTYFNYEAQQDKSGLPNDRFSAERPEGSISTLTIQRTEQRDSAMYRCASSSGIYTDTQYFGPGTRLTVL.

V gene TRBV25-1 combines with J gene TRBJ2-5; D unresolved. TRBJ2-7 explains the end of the DNA better; the J call may be wrong. The length of the CDR3 is 12 residues. CDR1 is MGHDK and CDR2 is SYGVNS in the germline V gene. DNA for the CDR3: TGTGCCAGCAGTGGGCGCCTCTACGAGCAGTACTTC. Protein: CASSGRLYEQYF.

The chain has TRBV20-1 and TRBJ2-7; D not certain. The CDR3 extends over 11 amino acids. Trimming shortened V by 6 bases and J by 5 bases, and 11 bases separated the two germline ends. Germline CDR1 is DFQATT and CDR2 is SNEGSKA (reference sequence). The CDR3 nucleotides are TGCAGTGCGGCGTGGAACCACGAGCAGTACTTC. It codes for CSAAWNHEQYF.

The gene calls are TRBV6-1 and TRBJ1-2, with TRBD1 identical over 8 bases. CDR1 is MNHNS, CDR2 SASEGT, per germline. V shed 8 bases, J shed 8 bases, and the junction held 16 bases outside the gene matches. The CDR3 is 15 residues long. DNA for the CDR3: TGTGCCAGCGAAATAATATCTCAGGGGGCGAGAGGCTACACCTTC. As protein: CASEIISQGARGYTF.

This clone was observed a few times. V gene TRBV11-2 combines with J gene TRBJ2-6; D is uncertain. The germline V gene encodes CDR1 SGHAT and CDR2 FQNNGV. The CDR3 consists of 14 residues. The V end was cut by 5 bases, the J end by 4 bases, with 9 bases between. The CDR3 DNA sequence: TGTGCCAGCAGCCTCATCTCCGGGGCCAACGTCCTGACTTTC. It is translated as CASSLISGANVLTF.

The genes are TRBV5-4 and TRBJ2-1; D is possibly TRBD1 or TRBD2 (5 bases each). Looked up from germline, CDR1 is SGHNT and CDR2 is YYREEE (reference sequence). The CDR3 runs to 16 residues. Trimming removed 4 bases from V and 4 bases from J, with 18 bases in between. CDR3 in amino acids: CASSAGLVGDYNEQFF. The DNA for the CDR3 is TGTGCCAGCAGCGCAGGACTTGTAGGGGATTACAATGAGCAGTTCTTC.

V is TRBV11-3 and J is TRBJ1-1; TRBD1 agrees at 8 bases. This CDR3 has 16 residues. V lost 1 base and J lost 1; bases outside the gene matches: 5. Germline V gene lookup returns CDR1 SGHNT and CDR2 YENEEA. This CDR3 reads CASSLGSGTGNTEAFF. DNA of the CDR3: TGTGCCAGCAGCTTAGGCTCCGGGACAGGGAACACTGAAGCTTTCTTT.

The chain carries TRBV28 and TRBJ1-1; TRBD1 is a possible D gene (6 bases). The V end was cut by 7 bases, the J end by 5 bases, with 17 bases between. Germline V CDR1 and CDR2: MDHEN, SYDVKM. The CDR3 is made up of 14 amino acids. The CDR3 sequence: CASTWGGPWTEAFF. CDR3 bases: TGTGCCAGCACCTGGGGGGGGCCTTGGACTGAAGCTTTCTTT. Full variable domain (rest looked up from reference TRBV28 and TRBJ1-1): DVKVTQSSRYLVKRTGEKVFLECVQDMDHENMFWYRQDPGLGLRLIYFSYDVKMKEKGDIPEGYSVSREKKERFSLILESASTNQTSMYLCASTWGGPWTEAFFGQGTRLTVV.